The subject of this entry is one T cell receptor (beta chain). This clonotype was recorded a few times. Its antigen specificity is not known. No much larger clone is present one base from it, and per-base qualities are unavailable. The method behind the library was RT-PCR. Sequenced on an Illumina HiSeq 2500. TCRdb's own reprocessing of the public reads used fastp at Q25 and MiXCR and kept productive beta chains. All rows with the same CDR3 protein become a single entry with the most common DNA and genes. Counted in this sample were roughly 460,000 distinct CDR3 sequences; around 9.9% of them appeared once. Approximately 12% of the sample is taken by the ten largest. This sample is part of a study of response to subunit inactivated influenza vaccine (dated by TCRdb to the late 2010s). Describing the broader study: To follow how T cells responded to a trivalent subunit inactivated influenza vaccine, the researchers relied on deep quantitative profiling of the T cell receptor repertoire. What the study reported, not specific to this receptor: The authors proposed that each seasonal influenza vaccination may bring in only a limited number of new T cells.

Via the germline V gene, CDR1 is SGHNT and CDR2 YENEEA. The CDR3 starts with the cysteine, ends with the phenylalanine, and has 16 residues. The CDR3 DNA has 48 bases and is translated from base 1. Cut back by 1 base and 2 bases, the V and J ends lie 12 bases apart. Explained via the paper, the time point label denotes: more than 35 days after influenza vaccine administration. The sequence links TRBV11-3 to TRBJ2-1; a tentative D call is TRBD1 (6 bases match). Sequencing used PBMCs from blood, obtained roughly 46 days after vaccination. The source of this sequence is a man in his fifties who received an inactivated influenza vaccine. Donor details come from another sample of the same person, matched by shared clones. The CDR3 region reads CASSLGGWGPYNEQFF. The sequenced DNA: TGTGCCAGCAGCTTAGGTGGGTGGGGGCCCTACAATGAGCAGTTCTTC.